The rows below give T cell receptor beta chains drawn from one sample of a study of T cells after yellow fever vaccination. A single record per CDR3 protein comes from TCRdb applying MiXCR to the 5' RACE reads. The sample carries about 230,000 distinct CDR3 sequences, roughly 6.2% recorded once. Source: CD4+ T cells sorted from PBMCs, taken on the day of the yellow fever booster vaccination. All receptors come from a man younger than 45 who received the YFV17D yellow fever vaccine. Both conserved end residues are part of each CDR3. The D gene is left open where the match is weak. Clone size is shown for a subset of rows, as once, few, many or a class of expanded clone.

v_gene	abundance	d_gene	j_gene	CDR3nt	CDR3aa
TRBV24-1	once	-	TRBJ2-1	TGTGCCACCAGTGGGGGTCAGGGGAACGACCATGAGCAGTTCTTC	CATSGGQGNDHEQFF
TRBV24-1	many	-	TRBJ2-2	TGTGCCACCAGTGATTTGAGGGACACCGGGGAGCTGTTTTTT	CATSDLRDTGELFF
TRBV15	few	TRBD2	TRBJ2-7	TGTGCCACCAGCAAGACTAGCGGGAACTACGAGCAGTACTTC	CATSKTSGNYEQYF
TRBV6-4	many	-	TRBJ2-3	TGTGCCAGCAGTCGACAGGCGGGGACAGATACGCAGTATTTT	CASSRQAGTDTQYF
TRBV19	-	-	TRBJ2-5	TGTGCCAGTAGTATAGCCTCGGGCGCCAAGAAGTTGACCCAGTACTTC	CASSIASGAKKLTQYF
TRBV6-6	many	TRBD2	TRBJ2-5	TGTGCCACCCGAGCGGGAGGGAAGGAGACCCAGTACTTC	CATRAGGKETQYF
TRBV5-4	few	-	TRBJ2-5	TGTGCCAGCAGCCCGCCCCAACAAGAGACCCAGTACTTC	CASSPPQQETQYF
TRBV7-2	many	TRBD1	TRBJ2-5	TGTGCCAGCAGCTCGACAGGGGATCGGACCCAGTACTTC	CASSSTGDRTQYF
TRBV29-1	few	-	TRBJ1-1	TGCAGCGTTGGAGAGGGGAATGCGAACACTGAAGCTTTCTTT	CSVGEGNANTEAFF
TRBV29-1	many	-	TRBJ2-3	TGCAGCGTTGTCAGGGACGGGACAGATACGCAGTATTTT	CSVVRDGTDTQYF
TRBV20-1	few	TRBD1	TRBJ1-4	TGCAGTACTTCCCCGGCAGGGGGTTCGGAAAAACTGTTTTTT	CSTSPAGGSEKLFF
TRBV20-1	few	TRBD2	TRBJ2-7	TGCAGTGCTAGAACGGCTAGCGGGAGTGACGAGCAGTACTTC	CSARTASGSDEQYF
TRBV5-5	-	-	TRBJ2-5	TGTGCCAGCAGCTTTCCTAGTTTAAAAGAGACCCAGTACTTC	CASSFPSLKETQYF
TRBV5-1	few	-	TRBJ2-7	TGCGCCAGCAGCTTGGACTGGGGCGCCGGTGTGGAGCAGTACTTC	CASSLDWGAGVEQYF
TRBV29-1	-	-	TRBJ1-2	TGCAGCGTTGTTGGGGAGGACTATGGCTACACCTTC	CSVVGEDYGYTF
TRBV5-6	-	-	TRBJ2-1	TGTGCCAGCAGCTTGTATCCGGCGTTCAGTTGGAGCTCCTACAATGAGCAGTTCTTC	CASSLYPAFSWSSYNEQFF
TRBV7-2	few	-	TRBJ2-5	TGTGCCAGCAGCGACCGGGCCCGCGGGGAGACCCAGTACTTC	CASSDRARGETQYF
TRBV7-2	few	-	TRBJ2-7	TGTGCCAGCAGCTTAACCCGGGACCGCCCCTACGAGCAGTACTTC	CASSLTRDRPYEQYF
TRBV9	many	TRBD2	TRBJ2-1	TGTGCCAGCAGCGCCCCATCTAGCGGGACATTTTACAATGAGCAGTTCTTC	CASSAPSSGTFYNEQFF
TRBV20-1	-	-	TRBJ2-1	TGCAGTGCTAGTGGAGGGGAACGGACCAGCAATGAGCAGTTCTTC	CSASGGERTSNEQFF
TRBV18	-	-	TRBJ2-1	TGTGCCAGCTCAGACAGGAGAGACTACAATGAGCAGTTCTTC	CASSDRRDYNEQFF
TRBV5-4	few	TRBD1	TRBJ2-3	TGTGCCAGCAGCCTAAGGACAGGGCACACAGATACGCAGTATTTT	CASSLRTGHTDTQYF
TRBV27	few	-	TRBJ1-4	TGTGCCAGCAGTTTAGCCCCACTACTGTCAACTAATGAAAAACTGTTTTTT	CASSLAPLLSTNEKLFF
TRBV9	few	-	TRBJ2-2	TGTGCCAGCAGCGCCCGGGACCAAAGGAACACCGGGGAGCTGTTTTTT	CASSARDQRNTGELFF
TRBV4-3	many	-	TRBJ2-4	TGCGCCAGCAGCCAAGAATCTCCGGTTCGGTCAGCCCTAGCCAAAAACATTCAGTACTTC	CASSQESPVRSALAKNIQYF
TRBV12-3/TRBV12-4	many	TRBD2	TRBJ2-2	TGTGCCAGCAGTCTAGCGGGAGTAGCCGGGGAGCTGTTTTTT	CASSLAGVAGELFF
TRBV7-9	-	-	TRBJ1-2	TGTGCCAGCAGCTTAACATTAGCTAACTATGGCTACACCTTC	CASSLTLANYGYTF
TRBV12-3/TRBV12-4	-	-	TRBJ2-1	TGTGCCAGCAAACCGGGACCAACCAATGAGCAGTTCTTC	CASKPGPTNEQFF